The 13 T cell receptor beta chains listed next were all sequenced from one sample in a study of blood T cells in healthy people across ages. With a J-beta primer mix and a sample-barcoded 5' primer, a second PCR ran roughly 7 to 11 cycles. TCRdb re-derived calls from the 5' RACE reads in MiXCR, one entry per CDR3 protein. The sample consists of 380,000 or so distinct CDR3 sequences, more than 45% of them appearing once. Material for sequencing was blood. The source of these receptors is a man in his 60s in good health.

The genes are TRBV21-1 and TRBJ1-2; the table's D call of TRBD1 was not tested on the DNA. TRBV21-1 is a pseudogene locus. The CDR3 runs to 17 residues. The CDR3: CASSKVGTGGSYYGYTF. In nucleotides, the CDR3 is TGTGCCAGCAGCAAAGTGGGAACAGGGGGCTCTTACTATGGCTACACCTTC.

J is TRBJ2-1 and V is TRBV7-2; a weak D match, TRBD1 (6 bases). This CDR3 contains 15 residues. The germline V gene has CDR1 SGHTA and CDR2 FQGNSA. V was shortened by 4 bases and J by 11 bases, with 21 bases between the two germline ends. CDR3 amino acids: CASSWDTTSGKQQFF. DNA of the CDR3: TGTGCCAGCAGCTGGGACACTACTTCCGGGAAACAGCAGTTCTTC.

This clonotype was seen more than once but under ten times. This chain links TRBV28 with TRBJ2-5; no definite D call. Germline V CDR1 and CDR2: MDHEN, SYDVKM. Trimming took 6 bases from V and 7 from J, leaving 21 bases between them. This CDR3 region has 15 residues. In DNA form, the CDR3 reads TGTGCCAGCAGCGCCAGCGACGGGCTCCCAGGGACCCAGTACTTC. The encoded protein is CASSASDGLPGTQYF.

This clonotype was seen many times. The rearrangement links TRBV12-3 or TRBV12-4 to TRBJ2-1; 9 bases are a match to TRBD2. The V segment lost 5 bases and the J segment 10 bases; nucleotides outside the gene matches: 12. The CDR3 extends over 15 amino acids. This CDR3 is CASSLGGGVVREQFF. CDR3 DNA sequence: TGTGCCAGCAGTCTCGGCGGGGGGGTAGTTCGCGAGCAGTTCTTC.

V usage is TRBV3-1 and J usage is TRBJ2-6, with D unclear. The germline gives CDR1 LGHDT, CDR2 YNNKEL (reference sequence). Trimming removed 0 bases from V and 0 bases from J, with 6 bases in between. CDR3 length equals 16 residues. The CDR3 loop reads CASSQDLRSGANVLTF. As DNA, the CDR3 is TGTGCCAGCAGCCAAGATCTCCGCTCTGGGGCCAACGTCCTGACTTTC.

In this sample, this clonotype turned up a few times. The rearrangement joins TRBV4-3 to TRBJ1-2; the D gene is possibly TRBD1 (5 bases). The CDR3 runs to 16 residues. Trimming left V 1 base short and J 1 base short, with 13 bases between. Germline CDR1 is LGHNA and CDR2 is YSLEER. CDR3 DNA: TGCGCCAGCAGCCAAGCCGGGGGTCCGCTTAACTATGGCTACACCTTC. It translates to CASSQAGGPLNYGYTF.

CDR3 DNA: TGTGCCAGCACCCCGGGACTAGCGGGGGGGAATGAGCAGTTCTTC. Encoded protein: CASTPGLAGGNEQFF. The chain combines TRBV12-3 or TRBV12-4 with TRBJ2-1, with TRBD2 matching 16 bases. The CDR3 totals 15 residues. The V segment lost 7 bases and the J segment 7 bases; nucleotides outside the gene matches: 4.

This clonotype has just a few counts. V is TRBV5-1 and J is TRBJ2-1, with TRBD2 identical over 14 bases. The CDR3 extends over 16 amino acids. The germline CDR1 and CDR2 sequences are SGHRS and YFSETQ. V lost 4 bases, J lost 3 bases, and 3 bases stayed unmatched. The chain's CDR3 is CASSEGLAGDYNEQFF. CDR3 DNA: TGCGCCAGCAGCGAGGGACTAGCGGGGGACTACAATGAGCAGTTCTTC. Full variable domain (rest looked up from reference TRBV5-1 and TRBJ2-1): KAGVTQTPRYLIKTRGQQVTLSCSPISGHRSVSWYQQTPGQGLQFLFEYFSETQRNKGNFPGRFSGRQFSNSRSEMNVSTLELGDSALYLCASSEGLAGDYNEQFFGPGTRLTVL.

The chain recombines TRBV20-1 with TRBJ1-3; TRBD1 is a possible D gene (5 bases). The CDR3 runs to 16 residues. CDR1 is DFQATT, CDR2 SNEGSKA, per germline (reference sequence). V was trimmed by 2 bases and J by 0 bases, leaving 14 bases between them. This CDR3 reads CSARPSGPYSGNTIYF. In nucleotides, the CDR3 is TGCAGTGCTAGACCTTCGGGACCCTACTCTGGAAACACCATATATTTT.

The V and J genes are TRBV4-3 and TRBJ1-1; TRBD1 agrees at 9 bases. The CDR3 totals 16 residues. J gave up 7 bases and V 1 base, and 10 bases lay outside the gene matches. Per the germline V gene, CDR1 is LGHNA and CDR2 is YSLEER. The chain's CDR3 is CASSQGPPGQGSEAFF. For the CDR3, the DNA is TGCGCCAGCAGCCAAGGACCCCCGGGACAGGGCAGTGAAGCTTTCTTT.

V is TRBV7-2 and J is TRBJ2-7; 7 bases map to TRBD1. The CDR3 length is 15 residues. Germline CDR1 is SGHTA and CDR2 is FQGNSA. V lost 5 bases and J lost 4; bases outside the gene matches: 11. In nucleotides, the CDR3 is TGTGCCAGCAGCGCGCACGGGACAGTAGGGTACGAGCAGTACTTC. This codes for CASSAHGTVGYEQYF.

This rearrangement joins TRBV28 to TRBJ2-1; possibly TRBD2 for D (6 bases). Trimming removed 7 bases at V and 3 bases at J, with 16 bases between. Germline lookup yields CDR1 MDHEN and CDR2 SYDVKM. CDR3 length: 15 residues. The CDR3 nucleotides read TGTGCCAGCAACATACTAGTCGGGAGCTACAATGAGCAGTTCTTC. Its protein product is CASNILVGSYNEQFF.

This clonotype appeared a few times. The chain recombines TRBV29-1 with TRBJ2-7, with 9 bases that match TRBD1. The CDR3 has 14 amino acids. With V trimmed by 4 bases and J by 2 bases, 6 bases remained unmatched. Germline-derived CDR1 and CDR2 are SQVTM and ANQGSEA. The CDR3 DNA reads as TGCAGCGTTGTCGGGACAGGGTCAACCTACGAGCAGTACTTC. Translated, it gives CSVVGTGSTYEQYF.